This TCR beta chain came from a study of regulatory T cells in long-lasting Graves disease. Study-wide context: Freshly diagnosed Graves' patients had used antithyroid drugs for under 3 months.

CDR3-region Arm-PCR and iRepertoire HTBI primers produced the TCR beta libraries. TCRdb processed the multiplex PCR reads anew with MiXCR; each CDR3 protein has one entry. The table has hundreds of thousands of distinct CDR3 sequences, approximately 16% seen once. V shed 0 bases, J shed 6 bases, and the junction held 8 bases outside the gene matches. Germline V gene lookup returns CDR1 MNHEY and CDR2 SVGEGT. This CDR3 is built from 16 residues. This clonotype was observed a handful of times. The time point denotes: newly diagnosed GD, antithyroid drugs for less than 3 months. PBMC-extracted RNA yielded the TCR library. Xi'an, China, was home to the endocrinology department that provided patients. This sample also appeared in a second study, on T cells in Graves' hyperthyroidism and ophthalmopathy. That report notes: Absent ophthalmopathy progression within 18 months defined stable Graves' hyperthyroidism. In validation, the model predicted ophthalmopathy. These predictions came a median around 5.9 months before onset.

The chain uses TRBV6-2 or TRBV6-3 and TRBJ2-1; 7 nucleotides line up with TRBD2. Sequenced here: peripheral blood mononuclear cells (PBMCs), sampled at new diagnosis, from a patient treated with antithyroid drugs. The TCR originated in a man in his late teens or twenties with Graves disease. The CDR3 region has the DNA TGTGCCAGCAGTTACTCCTCCGGGACTACCGGCAATGAGCAGTTCTTC. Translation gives CASSYSSGTTGNEQFF.